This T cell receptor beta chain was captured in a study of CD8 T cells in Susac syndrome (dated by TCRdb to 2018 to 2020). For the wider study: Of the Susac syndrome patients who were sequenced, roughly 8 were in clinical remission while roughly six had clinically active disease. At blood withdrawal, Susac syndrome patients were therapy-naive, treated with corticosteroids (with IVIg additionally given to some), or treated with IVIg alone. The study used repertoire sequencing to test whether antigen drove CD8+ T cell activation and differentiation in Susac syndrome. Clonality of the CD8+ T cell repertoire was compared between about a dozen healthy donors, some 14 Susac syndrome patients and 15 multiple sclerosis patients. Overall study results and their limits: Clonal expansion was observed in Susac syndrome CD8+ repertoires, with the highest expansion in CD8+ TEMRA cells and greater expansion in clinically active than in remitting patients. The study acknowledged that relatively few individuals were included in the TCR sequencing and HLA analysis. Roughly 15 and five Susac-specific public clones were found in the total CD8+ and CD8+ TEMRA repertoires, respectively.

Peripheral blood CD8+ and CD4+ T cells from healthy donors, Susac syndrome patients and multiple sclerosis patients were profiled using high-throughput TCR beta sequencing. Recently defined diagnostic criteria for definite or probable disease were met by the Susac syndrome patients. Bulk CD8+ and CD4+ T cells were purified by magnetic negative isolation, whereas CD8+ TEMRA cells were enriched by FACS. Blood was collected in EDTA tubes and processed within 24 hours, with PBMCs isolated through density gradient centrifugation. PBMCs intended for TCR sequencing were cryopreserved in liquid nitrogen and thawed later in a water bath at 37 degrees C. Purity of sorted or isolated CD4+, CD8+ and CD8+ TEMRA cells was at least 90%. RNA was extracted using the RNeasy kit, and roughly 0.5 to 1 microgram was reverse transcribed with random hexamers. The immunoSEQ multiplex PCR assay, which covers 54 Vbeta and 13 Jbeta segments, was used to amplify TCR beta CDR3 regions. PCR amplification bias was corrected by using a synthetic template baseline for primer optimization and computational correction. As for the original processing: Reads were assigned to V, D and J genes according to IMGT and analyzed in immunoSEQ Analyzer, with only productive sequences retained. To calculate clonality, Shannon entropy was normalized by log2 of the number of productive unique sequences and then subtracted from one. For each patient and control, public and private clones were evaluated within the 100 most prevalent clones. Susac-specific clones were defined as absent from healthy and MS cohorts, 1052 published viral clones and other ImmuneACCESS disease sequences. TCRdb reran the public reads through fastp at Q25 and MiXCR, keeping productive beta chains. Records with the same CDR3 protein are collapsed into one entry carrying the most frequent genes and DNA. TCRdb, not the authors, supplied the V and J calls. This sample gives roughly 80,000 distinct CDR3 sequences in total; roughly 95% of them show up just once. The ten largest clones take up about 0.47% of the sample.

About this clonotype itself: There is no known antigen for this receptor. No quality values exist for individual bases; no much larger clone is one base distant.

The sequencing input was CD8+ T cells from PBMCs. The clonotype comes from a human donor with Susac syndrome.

This receptor has the CDR3 CASTPRAGANVLTF. The bases are TGTGCCAGCACCCCCAGGGCTGGGGCCAACGTCCTGACTTTC. The rearranged chain carries TRBV28 and TRBJ2-6; D gene: possibly TRBD1, on 5 matching bases. The germline V gene gives CDR1 as MDHEN and CDR2 as SYDVKM. Relative to germline, V is 7 bases shorter and J is 2 bases shorter, with 9 bases between their ends. The CDR3 sequence holds 14 residues, the cysteine and phenylalanine included. This entry keeps only the CDR3 DNA: 42 bases, framed from base 1.